The 3 T cell receptor beta chains below were found in one sample sequenced in a study of CD8+ T cells in alopecia areata. Extraction and reverse transcription of RNA yielded cDNA as the sequencing template. Sequencing used immunoSEQ multiplex PCR; TCRdb keeps in-frame clones, though not all of them. This sample yields some 220,000 clones, of which 50% to 70% are seen a single time; 1.5% to 2% belongs to the top ten. Treatment here: oral pan-JAK inhibitor, 5-10 mg twice daily. The sequenced sample was CD4+ T cells sorted from blood, obtained at week 4, from a patient treated with tofacitinib. Every receptor here comes from a human donor with alopecia areata.

The CDR3 sequence is CASSQFTGAGNTIYF. DNA for the CDR3: TGCGCCAGCAGCCAATTCACGGGAGCTGGAAACACCATATATTTT. The V call is TRBV4-3, the J call TRBJ1-3; unclear D gene. Trimming removed 2 bases at V and 2 bases at J, with 10 bases between. The CDR3 has 15 amino acids. From germline, CDR1 is LGHNA and CDR2 YSLEER.

This chain uses TRBV29-1 with TRBJ1-5, with D perhaps matching TRBD1 (5 bases). Per the germline V gene, CDR1 is SQVTM and CDR2 is ANQGSEA. This CDR3 has 12 residues. The V end was cut by 4 bases, the J end by 2 bases, with 6 bases between. Written as DNA, the CDR3 is TGCAGCGTTGGACAGCGCAATCAGCCCCAGCATTTT. Its protein is CSVGQRNQPQHF.

Remarks on this clone: One junction end does not reproduce the germline sequence, and a read error may be involved. This rearrangement joins TRBV14 to TRBJ1-2; D not resolved. CDR1 and CDR2 from the germline V gene are SGHDN and FVKESK. The CDR3 spans 11 residues. CDR3 sequence (DNA): TGTGCCAGCAGCCAATGGGCAGAGAAGTGCTTC. It specifies CASSQWAEKCF. The full variable domain, with the rest looked up from reference TRBV14 and TRBJ1-2, is EAGVTQFPSHSVIEKGQTVTLRCDPISGHDNLYWYRRVMGKEIKFLLHFVKESKQDESGMPNNRFLAERTGGTYSTLKVQPAELEDSGVYFCASSQWAEKCFGSGTRLTVV.